This paragraph covers one T cell receptor beta chain sequence. What it recognizes is unknown. Tens of thousands of T cell genomes, or around 180 ng DNA, went into the sorted-subset replicate PCRs. Sequencing used immunoSEQ multiplex PCR; TCRdb keeps in-frame clones, though not all of them. The repertoire includes roughly 570,000 clones, 98% of them detected once, and 0.3% sits in the top ten. This entry belongs to a study of shared clonotypes between healthy human individuals. On the study more broadly: CD4 naive and CD4 memory each took three plates per donor, while CD8 naive took two and CD8 memory one. The study, taken as a whole, reports: The study found lower generation probabilities in non-shared clonotypes than in those shared by all four donors.

V lost 6 bases to trimming and J lost 2 bases; unmatched junction nucleotides: 6. The CDR3 consists of 16 residues. CDR1 and CDR2 from the germline V gene are MNHEY and SMNVEV (reference sequence). In the naive CD8 group, cells lacked CD45RO and were positively selected for CCR7, so terminally differentiated effector memory CD45RA+ cells were left out. The source of this sequence is a young man in good health. The sample taken for sequencing was naive CD8+ T cells sorted from blood. The V and J genes are TRBV27 and TRBJ2-3; 12 bases match TRBD2. The CDR3 loop reads CASRYLAGGPTDTQYF. For the CDR3, the DNA is TGTGCCAGCAGATATCTAGCGGGAGGGCCCACAGATACGCAGTATTTT.